This T cell receptor (beta chain) was profiled in a study of blood T cell repertoires in COVID-19 (dated by TCRdb to the early 2020s). Regarding the study in general: Samples covering the acute and convalescent phases of COVID-19 were provided by collaborators in the United States, Italy and Spain. The samples were drawn from the first 160 participants of the ongoing ImmuneRACE study and from under 1,500 subjects provided by 6 global collaborators. HLA class I and class II types, where available, came from metadata supplied by the sample provider rather than from assay-based typing. Deeply sampled blood TCRbeta repertoires from subjects exposed to, actively infected with, or recovered from COVID-19 were included in the dataset. The material from the prospective study consisted of cDNA or gDNA derived from T cells, B-cell-depleted T cells, or PBMCs. The repertoires were made available in a free public database intended to serve as a resource for research on the immune response to SARS-CoV-2. A de-identified subject ID, COVID-19 status, age in years and sex were almost always included in the sample metadata. Overall study results and their limits: How much clinical and demographic metadata was included differed by source and by participant, and the metadata was provided uncurated.

Collaborating institutions collected whole blood in K2EDTA tubes following their own protocols. Collaborator samples were shipped for TCRbeta analysis as frozen whole blood, isolated PBMCs, or DNA extracted from either sample type. TCRbeta CDR3 regions were amplified from genomic DNA by means of the immunoSEQ Assay, a bias-controlled multiplex PCR. On the authors' methods: Nucleated cell counts per sample were estimated from amplification of reference gene primers within the assay. To quantify the absolute abundance of each unique TCRbeta CDR3 rearrangement, sequence reads were collapsed and filtered. For each sample, productive Simpson clonality was calculated as the square root of Simpson's diversity index over productive rearrangements. This is the immuneACCESS table as TCRdb keeps it, with only in-frame sequences that have V and J called. A part of the clones is gone; compared with another copy, unresolved V genes explain less than half, and the rest is unexplained. The V and J calls and clone size are taken from that table; D and trimming were inferred from the DNA. The sample table lists approximately 260,000 clones, approximately 83% of them with a count of one. The leading ten clones occupy roughly 9.6% of the sample.

About this clone itself: It has no known antigen specificity. No much larger clonotype is one base removed from it; base qualities were not supplied.

The germline V gene (reference sequence) yields LNHDA for CDR1 and SQIVND for CDR2. The CDR3 goes from the cysteine to the phenylalanine over 14 residues. Only the CDR3 DNA stays, 42 bases, in frame from base 1. V trim: 11 bases; J trim: 1 base; unmatched bases: 7. The TCR sequence derives from an older woman with acute or convalescent COVID-19. This receptor chain uses TRBV19 and TRBJ2-2; 7 junctional bases match TRBD2. Sequenced sample: peripheral blood. The bases read TGTGCCGCCGCAGTAGCGGGGAACACCGGGGAGCTGTTTTTT. Its protein reads: CAAAVAGNTGELFF.